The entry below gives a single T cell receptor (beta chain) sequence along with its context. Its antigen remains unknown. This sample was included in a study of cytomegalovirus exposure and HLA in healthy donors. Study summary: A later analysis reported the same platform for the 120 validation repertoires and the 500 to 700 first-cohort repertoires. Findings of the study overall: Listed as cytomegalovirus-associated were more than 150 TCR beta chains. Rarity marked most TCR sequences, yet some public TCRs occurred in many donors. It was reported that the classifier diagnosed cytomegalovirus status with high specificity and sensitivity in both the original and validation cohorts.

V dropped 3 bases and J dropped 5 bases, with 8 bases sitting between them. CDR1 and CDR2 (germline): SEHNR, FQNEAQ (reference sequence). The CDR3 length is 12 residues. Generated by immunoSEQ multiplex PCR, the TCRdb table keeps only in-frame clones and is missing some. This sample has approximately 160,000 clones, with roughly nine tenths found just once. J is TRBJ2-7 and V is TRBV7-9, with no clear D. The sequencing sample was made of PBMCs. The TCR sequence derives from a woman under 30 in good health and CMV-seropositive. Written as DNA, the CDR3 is TGTGCCAGCAGCTTCCGGGTTAACGAGCAGTACTTC. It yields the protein CASSFRVNEQYF.